This T cell receptor beta chain was sequenced for a study of CD8 T cells in Susac syndrome (dated by TCRdb to about 2019). Study-wide context: Whether CD8+ T cell activation and differentiation in Susac syndrome was antigen driven was tested using repertoire sequencing. What the study reported, not specific to this receptor: The TCR sequencing and HLA analysis was acknowledged to have included a relatively small number of individuals.

From the germline V gene, CDR1 is SGHRS and CDR2 is YFSETQ. The CDR3 runs 16 amino acids, cysteine and phenylalanine included. The kept DNA is CDR3 alone, 48 bases in frame from the first base. V ends up 0 bases short and J 2 bases short, with an unmatched junction base count of 4. Peripheral blood CD8+ and CD4+ T cells from healthy donors, Susac syndrome patients and multiple sclerosis patients were profiled by high-throughput TCR beta sequencing. Healthy donors were included as age- and sex-matched controls. CD8+ TEMRA cells were enriched by FACS, while bulk CD8+ and CD4+ T cells were purified by magnetic negative isolation. Blood was collected in EDTA tubes and processed within 24 hours, with PBMCs isolated through density gradient centrifugation. PBMCs intended for TCR sequencing were cryopreserved in liquid nitrogen and thawed later in a water bath at 37 degrees C. The sorted or isolated CD4+, CD8+ and CD8+ TEMRA cells reached a purity of at least 90%.

Of note for this clonotype: What antigen it recognizes has not been identified. No much larger clone exists at a distance of one base, and base qualities are not known.

RNA was extracted with the RNeasy kit and roughly 0.5 to 1 ug was reverse transcribed using random hexamers. The immunoSEQ multiplex PCR assay, covering 54 Vbeta and 13 Jbeta segments, was used to amplify TCR beta CDR3 regions. To correct PCR amplification bias, a synthetic template baseline was used for both primer optimization and computational correction. In the source study's methods: Reads were annotated to V, D and J genes per IMGT and analyzed with immunoSEQ Analyzer, keeping only productive sequences. To calculate clonality, Shannon entropy was normalized by log2 of the number of productive unique sequences and then subtracted from one. For each patient and control, public and private clones were evaluated among the 100 most prevalent clones. Clones were defined as Susac-specific when absent from the healthy and MS cohorts, from over a thousand published viral clones and from other ImmuneACCESS disease sequences. TCRdb's own reprocessing of the public reads used fastp at Q25 and MiXCR and kept productive beta chains. Rows are unified per CDR3 protein, each entry keeping the most common DNA and genes. The V and J calls shown here were made by TCRdb, not taken from the authors' results. The sample table lists 100,000 to 150,000 distinct CDR3 sequences, approximately 96% of them with a count of one. Roughly 0.087% of the sample is held by the ten biggest clonotypes.

Sequencing was done on a sample of CD4+ T cells from PBMCs. Recombination linked TRBV5-1 to TRBJ2-1; a stretch of 8 junction bases matches TRBD2. The sequence derives from a human donor in good health. The CDR3 sequence is CASSLDPAGAYNEQFF. The nucleotides read TGCGCCAGCAGCTTGGATCCAGCGGGAGCCTACAATGAGCAGTTCTTC.